This TCR beta chain was sequenced in a study of cytomegalovirus exposure and HLA in healthy donors. This CDR3 is built from 15 residues. Germline loops: CDR1 SGHTA, CDR2 FQGNSA. After removal of 1 base from V and 4 bases from J, the junction contained 4 bases not matched to a gene. 60 Vbeta and 13 Jbeta primers were used in PCR. Method: immunoSEQ multiplex PCR; TCRdb's copy keeps in-frame clones and lacks some. The sample records roughly 150,000 clones, around 78% being singletons. The gene calls are TRBV7-2 and TRBJ2-3; 8 nucleotides agree with TRBD2. The sequence was obtained from a man in his forties in good health and CMV-seronegative. Sequenced sample: PBMCs. Here the CDR3 DNA reads TGTGCCAGCAGCTTAGGCGGGGGGCTCGCAGATACGCAGTATTTT. Its translation: CASSLGGGLADTQYF.